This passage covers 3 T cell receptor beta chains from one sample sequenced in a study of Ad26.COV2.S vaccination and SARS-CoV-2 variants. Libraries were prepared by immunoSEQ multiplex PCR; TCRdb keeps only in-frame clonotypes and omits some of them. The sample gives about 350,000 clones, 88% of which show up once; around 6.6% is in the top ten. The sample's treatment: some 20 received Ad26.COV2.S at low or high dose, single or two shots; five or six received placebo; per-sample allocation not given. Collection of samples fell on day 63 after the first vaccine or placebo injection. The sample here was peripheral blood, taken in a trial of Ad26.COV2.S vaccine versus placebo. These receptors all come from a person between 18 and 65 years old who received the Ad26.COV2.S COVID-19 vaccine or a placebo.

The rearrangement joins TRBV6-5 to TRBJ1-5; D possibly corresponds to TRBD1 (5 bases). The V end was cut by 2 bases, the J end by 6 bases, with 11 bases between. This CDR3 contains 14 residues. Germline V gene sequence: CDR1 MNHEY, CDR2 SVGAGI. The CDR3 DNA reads TGTGCCAGCAGTTACCGAGGGGTGGGTCAGCCCCAGCATTTT. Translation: CASSYRGVGQPQHF.

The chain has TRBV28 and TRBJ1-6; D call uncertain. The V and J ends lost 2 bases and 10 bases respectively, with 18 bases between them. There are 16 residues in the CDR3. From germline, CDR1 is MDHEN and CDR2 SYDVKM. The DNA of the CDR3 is TGTGCCAGCAGTTTAACCGACAACCACCTCCAATCACCCCTCCACTTT. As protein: CASSLTDNHLQSPLHF.

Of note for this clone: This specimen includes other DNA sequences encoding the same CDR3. CDR3 nucleotides: TGTGCCAGCAGCTTACAGGGCTACGAGCAGTACTTC. Residues: CASSLQGYEQYF. V is TRBV12-3 or TRBV12-4 and J is TRBJ2-7; TRBD1 might be the D (6 bases). The length of the CDR3 is 12 residues. The V gene lost 6 bases and the J gene lost 3 bases, with 9 bases spanning the gap.